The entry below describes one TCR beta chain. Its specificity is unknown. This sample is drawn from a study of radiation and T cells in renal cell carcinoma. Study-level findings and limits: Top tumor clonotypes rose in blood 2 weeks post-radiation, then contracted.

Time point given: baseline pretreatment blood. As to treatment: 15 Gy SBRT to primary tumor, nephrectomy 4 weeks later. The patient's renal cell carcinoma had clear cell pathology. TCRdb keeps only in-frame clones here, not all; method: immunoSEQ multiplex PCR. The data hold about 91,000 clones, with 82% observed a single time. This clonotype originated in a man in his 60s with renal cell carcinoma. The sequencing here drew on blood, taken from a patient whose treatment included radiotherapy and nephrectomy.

DNA of the CDR3: TGTGCCAGCAGCGGCAGTAGGGGCAGTGAGCAGTTCTTC. Protein product: CASSGSRGSEQFF. The chain links TRBV13 to TRBJ2-1; maybe TRBD1 (5 bases). The V gene lost 5 bases and the J gene lost 9 bases, with 14 bases spanning the gap. Germline CDR1 is PRHDT and CDR2 is FYEKMQ (reference sequence). CDR3 length: 13 residues.